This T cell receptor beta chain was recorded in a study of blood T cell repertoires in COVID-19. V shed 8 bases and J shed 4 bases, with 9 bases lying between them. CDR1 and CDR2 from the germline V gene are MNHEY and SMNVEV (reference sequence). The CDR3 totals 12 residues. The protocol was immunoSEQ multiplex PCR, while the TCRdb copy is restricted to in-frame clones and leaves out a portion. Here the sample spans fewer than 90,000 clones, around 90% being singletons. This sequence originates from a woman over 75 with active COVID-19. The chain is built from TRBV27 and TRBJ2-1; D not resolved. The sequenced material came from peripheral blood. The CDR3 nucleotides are TGTGCCAGCGGGTTCGGGTACAATGAGCAGTTCTTC. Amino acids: CASGFGYNEQFF.